This TCR beta chain is from a study of blood T cell repertoires in COVID-19. Across the study: Whether acute or convalescent, the COVID-19 samples came from the United States, Italy and Spain. Sources were T cells, B-cell-depleted T cells, or PBMCs; the material itself was cDNA or gDNA.

As processed by the authors: Using reference gene primer amplification, nucleated cell counts were estimated. Here immunoSEQ multiplex PCR was the method, and the copy in TCRdb shows in-frame clones only, minus some. V and J calls and clone size are as listed in that table; D and trimming were resolved from the DNA. Here the sample spans fewer than 90,000 clones, 80% to 90% being singletons. The source is a man older than 75 in a cohort sampled during active COVID-19. What was sequenced was peripheral blood.

The DNA of the CDR3 is TGTGCCAGCAGCTTAGGCGCCGGGACACGATATTCACCCCTCCACTTT. Translation gives CASSLGAGTRYSPLHF. This chain uses TRBV7-2 with TRBJ1-6; possibly TRBD1 for D (6 bases). Trimming cost V 1 base and J 8 bases, with 15 bases left between them. The CDR3 contains 16 residues. Germline V gene lookup returns CDR1 SGHTA and CDR2 FQGNSA.